A single TCR beta chain is shown here with its context. Its specificity is not known. Sequenced by immunoSEQ multiplex PCR; TCRdb stores in-frame clones only, minus some. Of about half a million clones in the sample, about 88% were seen once. Trimming cost V 1 base and J 2 bases, with 14 bases left between them. Looked up from germline, CDR1 is LNHNV and CDR2 is YYDKDF (reference sequence). CDR3 size: 16 residues. This specimen belongs to a study of Ad26.COV2.S vaccination and SARS-CoV-2 variants. Broader study findings: There was reportedly substantial breadth in spike-specific CD8+ and CD4+ T cell responses after vaccination. Vaccine recipients surpassed placebo recipients in spike-specific TCR breadth.

Treatment of the sample: 15 to 20 received Ad26.COV2.S at low or high dose, single or two shots; 5 received placebo; per-sample allocation not given. Collection of samples fell on day 63 after the first vaccine or placebo injection. Cohort 1b enrolled adults aged 18-55 years in Boston. Source: peripheral blood, taken in a trial of Ad26.COV2.S vaccine versus placebo. This chain connects TRBV15 to TRBJ1-1, with a possible D match to TRBD1 (5 bases). The clonotype originates from a person aged 18-60 years who received the Ad26.COV2.S COVID-19 vaccine or a placebo. The CDR3 nucleotides are TGTGCCACCAGCAGAGCAGGGATTCGGGTAAACACTGAAGCTTTCTTT. It translates to CATSRAGIRVNTEAFF.